The sequence of this T cell receptor (beta chain) was determined in a study of blood T cell repertoires in COVID-19. This table comes from immunoSEQ multiplex PCR, and its TCRdb copy is limited to in-frame clones, with some not included. Of 150,000 to 200,000 clones in the sample, roughly 79% are singletons; the top ten hold roughly 28%. The CDR3 covers 19 residues. The ends lost 2 bases at V and 1 base at J; junction bases unmatched: 13. Germline assignment: CDR1 LGHNA and CDR2 YNFKEQ. This TCR derives from a woman in her 70s with acute or convalescent COVID-19. The genes are TRBV4-2 and TRBJ1-5, with TRBD1 identical over 8 bases. The sample was peripheral blood. CDR3 protein: CASSQFGQGGGPSNQPQHF. The CDR3 nucleotides read TGTGCCAGCAGCCAATTCGGACAGGGCGGTGGACCGAGCAATCAGCCCCAGCATTTT.